The 28 T cell receptor beta chains presented below share a single source sample, sequenced in a study of identical twins. MiXCR was run by TCRdb on the 5' RACE reads, yielding one entry per CDR3 protein. The repertoire holds 420,000 or so distinct CDR3 sequences, with 18% as singletons. Sequences were obtained from naive T cells sorted from blood. The receptor set was obtained from a man in his forties or fifties in good health.

The chain is built from TRBV4-3 and TRBJ1-1; 8 nucleotides agree with TRBD1. V shed 3 bases, J shed 2 bases, and the junction held 14 bases outside the gene matches. There are 18 residues in the CDR3. The V gene's germline CDR1 is LGHNA and CDR2 YSLEER. The CDR3 protein is CASSHASAGGEVNTEAFF. In DNA, the CDR3 is TGCGCCAGCAGCCATGCCTCGGCAGGGGGCGAGGTAAACACTGAAGCTTTCTTT.

The chain uses TRBV29-1 and TRBJ2-6; TRBD1 agrees at 7 bases. This CDR3 has 16 residues. V gave up 7 bases and J gave up 1 base; unmatched junction bases: 10. CDR1 and CDR2 from the germline V gene are SQVTM and ANQGSEA. CDR3 loop: CSAMDRRNSGANVLTF. CDR3 nucleotides: TGCAGCGCGATGGACAGGCGGAATTCTGGGGCCAACGTCCTGACTTTC.

This clonotype was recorded a few times. The V gene is TRBV28, the J gene TRBJ2-5; possibly TRBD2 for D (6 bases). The CDR3 runs 14 residues. CDR1 and CDR2 (germline): MDHEN, SYDVKM. The V end was cut by 7 bases, the J end by 4 bases, with 16 bases between. The CDR3 loop reads CASNSLGGRETQYF. Here the CDR3 DNA reads TGTGCCAGCAACAGCCTGGGGGGACGAGAGACCCAGTACTTC.

This clonotype has only a few counts. The chain carries TRBV20-1 and TRBJ2-6; D is unclear. The CDR3 is made up of 15 amino acids. Trimming cost V 5 bases and J 0 bases, with 11 bases left between them. CDR1 is DFQATT and CDR2 is SNEGSKA in the germline V gene (reference sequence). The CDR3 sequence: CSAVDGNSGANVLTF. In DNA, the CDR3 is TGCAGTGCTGTGGACGGTAACTCTGGGGCCAACGTCCTGACTTTC.

This clonotype was recorded many times. The CDR3 here is CASSLEGASNQPQHF. CDR3 DNA: TGCGCCAGCAGCTTGGAGGGGGCTAGCAATCAGCCCCAGCATTTT. This chain joins TRBV5-1 and TRBJ1-5; TRBD1 matches 7 bases. CDR3 size: 15 residues. Germline CDR1 and CDR2: SGHRS and YFSETQ. Losses at the gene ends were 0 bases for V and 0 bases for J; bases not matched to a gene: 0.

This clonotype was picked up a small number of times. The V call is TRBV2, the J call TRBJ1-5, with TRBD1 matching 9 bases. The CDR3 contains 18 residues. Germline loops: CDR1 SNHLY, CDR2 FYNNEI. V dropped 6 bases and J dropped 1; count of bases not matched to a gene: 13. CDR3 region: CASSLILKQGASNQPQHF. DNA for the CDR3: TGTGCCAGCAGCCTAATACTAAAACAGGGGGCAAGCAATCAGCCCCAGCATTTT.

The V call is TRBV20-1, the J call TRBJ1-2, with TRBD1 matching over 7 bases. CDR1 is DFQATT, CDR2 SNEGSKA, per germline (reference sequence). V shed 0 bases, J shed 4 bases, and the junction held 5 bases outside the gene matches. The CDR3 runs to 14 residues. This CDR3 is CSARDPDRTYGYTF. The CDR3 DNA is TGCAGTGCTAGAGACCCGGACAGGACCTATGGCTACACCTTC.

The table lists this clonotype with a few counts. The V call is TRBV20-1, the J call TRBJ2-2; D perhaps matches TRBD1 (6 bases). CDR1 and CDR2 (germline): DFQATT, SNEGSKA (reference sequence). This CDR3 is 15 amino acids long. V was shortened by 6 bases and J by 1 base, with 15 bases between the two germline ends. CDR3 bases: TGCAGTGCGCTACAGGGTACCCTGAACACCGGGGAGCTGTTTTTT. It translates to CSALQGTLNTGELFF.

This clonotype has only a few counts. The genes are TRBV5-1 and TRBJ1-2; D remains unclear. The length of the CDR3 is 16 residues. V gave up 0 bases and J gave up 0 bases, with 12 bases separating them. Looked up from germline, CDR1 is SGHRS and CDR2 is YFSETQ. DNA for the CDR3: TGCGCCAGCAGCTTGGCCGGCACAGCAGCTAACTATGGCTACACCTTC. It translates to CASSLAGTAANYGYTF.

This clonotype appeared a few times. The chain carries TRBV5-1 and TRBJ1-1; D gene unclear. The CDR3 covers 13 residues. Trimming shortened V by 0 bases and J by 6 bases, and 9 bases separated the two germline ends. CDR1 is SGHRS, CDR2 YFSETQ, per germline. CDR3 sequence (DNA): TGCGCCAGCAGCTTGGATGGGTTTGCTGAAGCTTTCTTT. Its protein is CASSLDGFAEAFF.

This clonotype was detected only a few times. CDR3: CASSLGQHTEAFF. Written as DNA, the CDR3 is TGTGCCAGCAGCTTAGGGCAGCACACTGAAGCTTTCTTT. The chain carries TRBV7-9 and TRBJ1-1, with D uncertain. From germline, CDR1 is SEHNR and CDR2 FQNEAQ (reference sequence). V was clipped by 1 base and J by 3 bases, with 6 bases between them. The CDR3 has 13 residues.

The genes are TRBV10-2 and TRBJ2-7; D tentatively reads TRBD1 or TRBD2 (6 bases each). Trimming removed 4 bases at V and 6 bases at J, with 10 bases between. There are 12 residues in the CDR3. Germline loops: CDR1 WSHSY, CDR2 SAAADI. In nucleotides, the CDR3 is TGCGCCAGCAGTGCATCGGGGGCCGAGCAGTACTTC. Translation: CASSASGAEQYF.

At least ten counts were recorded for this clonotype. The gene calls are TRBV19 and TRBJ1-6, with D uncertain. The CDR3 spans 14 residues. V was pared by 10 bases and J by 8 bases, with 18 bases between. Per the germline V gene, CDR1 is LNHDA and CDR2 is SQIVND (reference sequence). As DNA, the CDR3 is TGTGCCACCGCCCCGCAGCTCATTTATTCACCCCTCCACTTT. Its translation: CATAPQLIYSPLHF.

The genes are TRBV20-1 and TRBJ1-3; no clear D. V was clipped by 0 bases and J by 4 bases, with 10 bases between them. The CDR3 is 14 amino acids. The V gene's germline CDR1 is DFQATT and CDR2 SNEGSKA (reference sequence). The CDR3 region is CSARDKGRGNTIYF. The CDR3 DNA is TGCAGTGCTAGAGATAAAGGAAGGGGAAACACCATATATTTT.

This chain joins TRBV6-1 and TRBJ2-1; 11 bases are a match to TRBD2. Germline V gives CDR1 MNHNS, CDR2 SASEGT. The CDR3 covers 17 residues. V was clipped by 6 bases and J by 5 bases; unmatched bases: 12. DNA of the CDR3: TGTGCCAGCAGCCGACCCCCGACTAGCGGGAACGACAATGAGCAGTTCTTC. This gives the protein CASSRPPTSGNDNEQFF.

Only a few counts were recorded for this clonotype. V is TRBV12-3 or TRBV12-4 and J is TRBJ2-1; D perhaps matches TRBD2 (5 bases). V was pared by 2 bases and J by 10 bases, with 12 bases between. The CDR3 is made up of 13 amino acids. CDR3 DNA: TGTGCCAGCAGTTTAAGGCCCTCGGGGGAGCAGTTCTTC. Translation gives CASSLRPSGEQFF.

The chain has TRBV5-1 and TRBJ2-3; 9 bases fit TRBD2. The V gene's germline CDR1 is SGHRS and CDR2 YFSETQ. The CDR3 length is 17 residues. J lost 0 bases, V lost 3 bases, and 8 bases had no gene match. In DNA form, the CDR3 reads TGCGCCAGCAGCTCCCTGGGCCTAGCGGGGAGCACAGATACGCAGTATTTT. Translated, it gives CASSSLGLAGSTDTQYF.

The J gene is TRBJ2-2, the V gene TRBV27; D uncertain. This CDR3 has 20 amino acids. The germline CDR1 and CDR2 sequences are MNHEY and SMNVEV (reference sequence). The germline V and J ends were trimmed by 6 bases and 0 bases, with 26 bases remaining between them. CDR3 region: CASSLVFFPEVPSNTGELFF. CDR3 sequence (DNA): TGTGCCAGCAGCCTTGTTTTTTTCCCCGAGGTCCCCTCGAACACCGGGGAGCTGTTTTTT.

This clonotype was recorded at least ten times. The V call is TRBV5-1, the J call TRBJ2-7, with D possibly TRBD2 on 6 matching bases. Trimming removed 0 bases from V and 9 bases from J, with 22 bases in between. Germline assignment: CDR1 SGHRS and CDR2 YFSETQ. The CDR3 sequence is 16 residues long. CDR3 DNA sequence: TGCGCCAGCAGCTTGGGGGCGGGGAGTATCTCCTTCGGGCAGTACTTC. It translates to CASSLGAGSISFGQYF. The whole variable domain, remainder taken from reference TRBV5-1 and TRBJ2-7, is KAGVTQTPRYLIKTRGQQVTLSCSPISGHRSVSWYQQTPGQGLQFLFEYFSETQRNKGNFPGRFSGRQFSNSRSEMNVSTLELGDSALYLCASSLGAGSISFGQYFGPGTRLTVT.

The V gene is TRBV6-4, the J gene TRBJ2-1, with no clear D. V was trimmed by 5 bases and J by 0 bases, leaving 11 bases between them. Germline CDR1 MRHNA, CDR2 SNTAGT. CDR3 length equals 15 residues. As DNA, the CDR3 is TGTGCCAGCAGTCCCGCCTTGAGCTCCTACAATGAGCAGTTCTTC. Protein sequence: CASSPALSSYNEQFF.

Ten or more counts support this clonotype. The V gene is TRBV5-1, the J gene TRBJ2-1; TRBD2 agrees at 8 bases. Germline V lookup: CDR1 SGHRS, CDR2 YFSETQ. Trimming cost V 2 bases and J 5 bases; bases outside gene matches: 3. CDR3 length equals 14 residues. CDR3 nucleotides: TGCGCCAGCAGCTTTAGCGGGGCCGACAATGAGCAGTTCTTC. This codes for CASSFSGADNEQFF.

This clonotype was detected ten times or more. CDR3 sequence: CASTIQGSGELFF. The DNA for the CDR3 is TGTGCCAGCACAATTCAGGGTTCCGGGGAGCTGTTTTTT. V and J are TRBV7-9 and TRBJ2-2; D is perhaps TRBD1 (5 bases). The CDR3 is 13 amino acids. Trimming removed 7 bases at V and 6 bases at J, with 12 bases between. Germline loops: CDR1 SEHNR, CDR2 FQNEAQ (reference sequence).

The sample holds many counts of this clonotype. J is TRBJ2-1 and V is TRBV4-3; 7 bases match TRBD2. Germline values: CDR1 LGHNA, CDR2 YSLEER. V gave up 0 bases and J gave up 4 bases; unmatched junction bases: 15. This CDR3 region has 19 residues. The CDR3 protein is CASSQDLTSSGTNYNEQFF. In nucleotides, the CDR3 is TGCGCCAGCAGCCAAGATCTTACGTCTAGCGGAACAAATTACAATGAGCAGTTCTTC.

A few counts support this clonotype. The CDR3, as DNA: TGCAGTGCTGGATTTGTTGAGACCCAGTACTTC. It translates to CSAGFVETQYF. The chain joins TRBV20-1 to TRBJ2-5; D is ambiguous. Looked up from germline, CDR1 is DFQATT and CDR2 is SNEGSKA (reference sequence). The CDR3 is 11 amino acids. V was clipped by 5 bases and J by 5 bases, with 9 bases between them.

This clonotype was seen just once. The rearrangement links TRBV30 to TRBJ1-2; no reliable D call. CDR1 is GTSNPN and CDR2 is SVGIG in the germline V gene (reference sequence). Trimming removed 4 bases from V and 6 bases from J, with 18 bases in between. The CDR3 contains 14 residues. DNA for the CDR3: TGTGCCTGGATAACTATAGAGAGGACTCATGGCTACACCTTC. This sequence encodes CAWITIERTHGYTF.

The chain recombines TRBV7-9 with TRBJ2-7; D remains ambiguous. Germline CDR1 SEHNR, CDR2 FQNEAQ (reference sequence). The V end lost 5 bases, the J end lost 7 bases, and 9 bases lay between the germline ends. This CDR3 spans 11 amino acids. CDR3 DNA sequence: TGTGCCAGCAGCCCCGGGCTGGAGCAGTACTTC. Amino acids: CASSPGLEQYF.

As regards this clonotype: This may be a read error, as it is one base from a much larger clone. J is TRBJ2-1 and V is TRBV28; 8 bases fit TRBD1. The germline gives CDR1 MDHEN, CDR2 SYDVKM. This CDR3 spans 18 amino acids. The CDR3 loop reads CASCFVFPGTGSYNEQFF. In DNA, the CDR3 is TGTGCCAGCTGTTTCGTGTTCCCCGGGACAGGCTCCTACAATGAGCAGTTCTTC.

There are a few counts of this clonotype. The chain couples TRBV3-1 to TRBJ2-1; 9 bases fit TRBD2. The CDR3 is 14 residues long. V was pared by 4 bases and J by 7 bases, with 5 bases of the junction left unmatched. Per germline, CDR1 LGHDT and CDR2 YNNKEL (reference sequence). CDR3 sequence reads: CASSRGGGANEQFF. DNA of the CDR3: TGTGCCAGCAGCCGTGGCGGGGGGGCAAATGAGCAGTTCTTC.